This record concerns one T cell receptor beta chain sequence. The data derive from a study of blood T cell repertoires in COVID-19. V shed 1 base and J shed 4 bases, with 11 bases lying between them. Germline assignment: CDR1 SGHVS and CDR2 FNYEAQ. The CDR3 contains 15 residues. Generated by immunoSEQ multiplex PCR, the TCRdb table keeps only in-frame clones and is missing some. In the table there are 29,000 or so clones, roughly 87% of which are singletons. Sequencing was done on a sample of peripheral blood. V gene TRBV7-6 combines with J gene TRBJ1-3; the D is unclear. The clonotype originates from a human donor in a cohort sampled during active COVID-19. CDR3 residues: CASSLGPGQGNTIYF. As DNA, the CDR3 is TGTGCCAGCAGCTTAGGCCCAGGCCAGGGAAACACCATATATTTT.